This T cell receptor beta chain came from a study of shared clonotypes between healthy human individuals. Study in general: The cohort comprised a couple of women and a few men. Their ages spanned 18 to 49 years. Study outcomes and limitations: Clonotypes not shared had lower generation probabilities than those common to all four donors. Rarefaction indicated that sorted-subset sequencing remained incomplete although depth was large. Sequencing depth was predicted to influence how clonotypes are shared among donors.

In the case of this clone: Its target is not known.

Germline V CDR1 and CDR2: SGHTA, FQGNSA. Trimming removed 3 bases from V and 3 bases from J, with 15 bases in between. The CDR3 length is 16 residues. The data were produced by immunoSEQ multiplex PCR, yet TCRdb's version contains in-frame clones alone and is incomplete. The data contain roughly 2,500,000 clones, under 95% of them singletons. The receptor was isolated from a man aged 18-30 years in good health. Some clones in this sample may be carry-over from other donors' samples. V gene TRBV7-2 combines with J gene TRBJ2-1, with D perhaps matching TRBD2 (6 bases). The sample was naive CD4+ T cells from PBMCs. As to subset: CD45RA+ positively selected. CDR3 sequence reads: CASSLGGGVGYNEQFF. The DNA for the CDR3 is TGTGCCAGCAGCTTGGGAGGAGGGGTCGGCTACAATGAGCAGTTCTTC.